These 21 T cell receptor beta chains were all obtained from the same sample, sequenced in a study of T cell clonotyping in hematopoietic cell transplantation. Assay used: immunoSEQ multiplex PCR; TCRdb lists only in-frame clones, some missing. The table lists roughly 9,300 clones, 80% to 90% of them singletons. Sequenced material: PBMCs, taken 180 days after allogeneic stem cell transplant. The receptors were sampled from a human patient who had an allogeneic stem cell transplant, so the T cells may come from the graft donor. The donor label of this sample is uncertain. Some clones in this sample may be carry-over from other donors' samples.

This chain connects TRBV5-6 to TRBJ1-5; perhaps TRBD1 as D (5 bases). The V end lost 0 bases, the J end lost 3 bases, and 7 bases lay between the germline ends. The CDR3 is 14 residues long. Germline CDR1 reads SGHDT; CDR2 reads YYEEEE. The CDR3 bases are TGTGCCAGCAGCTTGGGGGACCTCAATCAGCCCCAGCATTTT. Its protein is CASSLGDLNQPQHF.

The chain employs TRBV5-1 and TRBJ2-3; D call uncertain. The CDR3 totals 12 residues. Germline-derived CDR1 and CDR2 are SGHRS and YFSETQ. V was shortened by 0 bases and J by 2 bases, with 1 base between the two germline ends. This CDR3 reads CASSLATDTQYF. CDR3 nucleotide sequence: TGCGCCAGCAGCTTGGCCACAGATACGCAGTATTTT.

The chain links TRBV27 to TRBJ1-2; 8 bases map to TRBD1. Germline trimming cut 2 bases from V and 8 bases from J; bases unmatched to any gene: 7. There are 14 residues in the CDR3. Germline V gene lookup returns CDR1 MNHEY and CDR2 SMNVEV (reference sequence). CDR3 amino acids: CASSLGQGEYGYTF. CDR3 nucleotides: TGTGCCAGCAGTTTAGGACAGGGTGAATACGGCTACACCTTC.

V is TRBV7-9 and J is TRBJ2-7; a possible D gene is TRBD1 (5 bases). V lost 1 base and J 1 base, leaving 8 bases between the germline ends. CDR3 length: 14 residues. Germline assignment: CDR1 SEHNR and CDR2 FQNEAQ (reference sequence). CDR3 sequence: CASSLGTLSYEQYF. The CDR3 region has the DNA TGTGCCAGCAGCTTAGGGACACTGTCCTACGAGCAGTACTTC. The full variable domain, in which reference TRBV7-9 and TRBJ2-7 provide the parts outside the CDR3, is DTGVSQNPRHKITKRGQNVTFRCDPISEHNRLYWYRQTLGQGPEFLTYFQNEAQLEKSRLLSDRFSAERPKGSFSTLEIQRTEQGDSAMYLCASSLGTLSYEQYFGPGTRLTVT.

The rearrangement uses TRBV6-1 and TRBJ1-5; D is undetermined. The germline V gene encodes CDR1 MNHNS and CDR2 SASEGT. V gave up 1 base and J gave up 7 bases, with 8 bases separating them. The CDR3 extends over 13 amino acids. CDR3 in DNA: TGTGCCAGCAGTGAAGTTGGGGTCCAGCCCCAGCATTTT. Translated: CASSEVGVQPQHF.

V is TRBV5-6 and J is TRBJ2-7, with 10 bases that match TRBD2. This CDR3 contains 15 residues. V was clipped by 7 bases and J by 7 bases; unmatched bases: 14. CDR1 SGHDT and CDR2 YYEEEE come from the germline V gene. CDR3 in amino acids: CASDRQGLAKREQYF. For the CDR3, the DNA is TGTGCCAGCGACCGACAGGGACTAGCGAAGAGGGAGCAGTACTTC.

The chain links TRBV4-1 to TRBJ1-1; the D gene is possibly TRBD1 (5 bases). Germline values: CDR1 MGHRA, CDR2 YSYEKL. CDR3 length equals 14 residues. V lost 3 bases, J lost 4 bases, and 12 bases lay in between. The CDR3 sequence is CASSHIGVGTEAFF. The CDR3 nucleotides are TGCGCCAGCAGCCACATAGGGGTTGGCACTGAAGCTTTCTTT.

J is TRBJ2-6 and V is TRBV10-3, with 8 bases lining up with TRBD2. Germline V gene data show CDR1 as ENHRY and CDR2 as SYGVKD. V shed 5 bases, J shed 4 bases, and the junction held 19 bases outside the gene matches. The CDR3 runs 20 residues. CDR3 in amino acids: CAISKGVSGTSGRGANVLTF. The CDR3 nucleotides are TGTGCCATCAGTAAAGGGGTCTCCGGGACTAGTGGGAGGGGGGCCAACGTCCTGACTTTC.

The chain is built from TRBV9 and TRBJ1-2, with D tentatively TRBD1 (6 bases). With 3 bases removed from V and 7 bases from J, the gap between germline ends came to 10 bases. Germline V CDR1 and CDR2: SGDLS, YYNGEE. The CDR3 is 12 amino acids. CDR3 nucleotide sequence: TGTGCCAGCAGCGCACAGGGATCTGGCTACACCTTC. This translates into CASSAQGSGYTF. Variable domain in full (rest from reference TRBV9 and TRBJ1-2): DSGVTQTPKHLITATGQRVTLRCSPRSGDLSVYWYQQSLDQGLQFLIQYYNGEERAKGNILERFSAQQFPDLHSELNLSSLELGDSALYFCASSAQGSGYTFGSGTRLTVV.

The V call is TRBV7-6, the J call TRBJ2-3, with D perhaps matching TRBD2 (6 bases). V lost 5 bases, J lost 2 bases, and 32 bases lay in between. Germline lookup yields CDR1 SGHVS and CDR2 FNYEAQ. This CDR3 contains 21 residues. CDR3 bases: TGTGCCAGCAGCACCAATGGAATGACTAGTTTTACTAGTCACCCCACAGATACGCAGTATTTT. Translating gives CASSTNGMTSFTSHPTDTQYF.

This rearrangement joins TRBV28 to TRBJ1-5; TRBD1 is a possible D gene (5 bases). CDR1 and CDR2 from the germline V gene are MDHEN and SYDVKM. Trimming left V 0 bases short and J 7 bases short, with 13 bases between. The CDR3 loop spans 15 amino acids. The CDR3 nucleotides read TGTGCCAGCAGTTTATGGCAGGGAAACAACCAGCCCCAGCATTTT. Its protein product is CASSLWQGNNQPQHF.

The chain carries TRBV12-5 and TRBJ2-7; 7 bases match TRBD2. The CDR3 is 15 residues long. J lost 5 bases, V lost 6 bases, and 13 bases had no gene match. Germline CDR1 and CDR2: LGHNT and FRNRAP. The CDR3 bases are TGTGCTAGTGGCACGGGGGGACCAGGCACGAACGAGCAGTACTTC. This encodes CASGTGGPGTNEQYF. Filled out from reference TRBV12-5 and TRBJ2-7, the complete variable domain reads DARVTQTPRHKVTEMGQEVTMRCQPILGHNTVFWYRQTMMQGLELLAYFRNRAPLDDSGMPKDRFSAEMPDATLATLKIQPSEPRDSAVYFCASGTGGPGTNEQYFGPGTRLTVT.

This rearrangement joins TRBV30 to TRBJ1-4; possibly TRBD1 for D (5 bases). Trimming stripped 3 bases from V and 8 bases from J, with 10 bases between. This CDR3 has 12 residues. In germline, CDR1 is GTSNPN, CDR2 SVGIG (reference sequence). In DNA, the CDR3 is TGTGCCTGGAGAGGGGCGGGAGAAAAACTGTTTTTT. This codes for CAWRGAGEKLFF.

The chain carries TRBV19 and TRBJ1-4; D is unclear. Between the trimmed V and J ends, which lost 5 bases and 2 bases, there was a span of 12 bases. The CDR3 is 15 residues long. Germline lookup yields CDR1 LNHDA and CDR2 SQIVND (reference sequence). CDR3: CASSWTLRTNEKLFF. The CDR3, as DNA: TGTGCCAGTAGTTGGACTCTAAGGACTAATGAAAAACTGTTTTTT.

This chain joins TRBV30 and TRBJ1-3; unclear D gene. Per germline, CDR1 GTSNPN and CDR2 SVGIG (reference sequence). The CDR3 loop spans 14 amino acids. V dropped 4 bases and J dropped 0 bases, with 10 bases sitting between them. The CDR3 DNA is TGTGCCTGGATGGGGTCCGGCTCTGGAAACACCATATATTTT. Protein sequence: CAWMGSGSGNTIYF.

The chain combines TRBV6-5 with TRBJ2-1, with TRBD2 as a possible D gene (6 bases). V was shortened by 6 bases and J by 8 bases, with 11 bases between the two germline ends. The germline CDR1 and CDR2 sequences are MNHEY and SVGAGI. The CDR3 covers 12 residues. CDR3: CASSVGGYEQFF. CDR3 nucleotide sequence: TGTGCCAGCAGCGTTGGGGGGTATGAGCAGTTCTTC.

The chain recombines TRBV27 with TRBJ1-4; a possible D gene is TRBD1 (5 bases). This CDR3 comprises 13 residues. Trimming pared 6 bases from V and 6 bases from J, leaving 11 bases between. Germline V gene data show CDR1 as MNHEY and CDR2 as SMNVEV (reference sequence). Written as DNA, the CDR3 is TGTGCCAGCAGCCTCGAAGGGGATGAAAAACTGTTTTTT. It yields the protein CASSLEGDEKLFF.

V usage is TRBV19 and J usage is TRBJ1-6; possible D gene TRBD1, 6 bases. CDR3 length equals 14 residues. Trimming shortened V by 4 bases and J by 8 bases, and 12 bases separated the two germline ends. Germline V CDR1 and CDR2: LNHDA, SQIVND (reference sequence). CDR3 sequence reads: CASSTVGADSPLHF. In DNA form, the CDR3 reads TGTGCCAGTAGTACGGTGGGGGCTGATTCACCCCTCCACTTT.

The genes are TRBV5-1 and TRBJ2-5, with D possibly being TRBD1 (5 bases). Germline loops: CDR1 SGHRS, CDR2 YFSETQ. V was pared by 4 bases and J by 2 bases, with 15 bases between. CDR3 length equals 15 residues. Here the CDR3 reads CASSRQSAQQETQYF. The CDR3 bases are TGCGCCAGCAGCCGACAGTCGGCACAGCAAGAGACCCAGTACTTC.

This chain joins TRBV7-2 and TRBJ1-1; perhaps TRBD1 as D (5 bases). The CDR3 covers 15 residues. Germline V gene data show CDR1 as SGHTA and CDR2 as FQGNSA. Between the trimmed V and J ends, which lost 5 bases and 2 bases, there was a span of 15 bases. Here the CDR3 reads CASSPRGGVNTEAFF. CDR3 nucleotide sequence: TGTGCCAGCAGCCCCCGGGGAGGGGTTAACACTGAAGCTTTCTTT.

The chain has TRBV11-1 and TRBJ2-3; TRBD1 agrees at 8 bases. CDR3 length: 14 residues. The V gene's germline CDR1 is SGHAT and CDR2 FQDESV (reference sequence). V was pared by 5 bases and J by 3 bases, with 4 bases of the junction left unmatched. In DNA, the CDR3 is TGTGCCAGCAGCCCAGGACAGGGTACAGATACGCAGTATTTT. Translating gives CASSPGQGTDTQYF.